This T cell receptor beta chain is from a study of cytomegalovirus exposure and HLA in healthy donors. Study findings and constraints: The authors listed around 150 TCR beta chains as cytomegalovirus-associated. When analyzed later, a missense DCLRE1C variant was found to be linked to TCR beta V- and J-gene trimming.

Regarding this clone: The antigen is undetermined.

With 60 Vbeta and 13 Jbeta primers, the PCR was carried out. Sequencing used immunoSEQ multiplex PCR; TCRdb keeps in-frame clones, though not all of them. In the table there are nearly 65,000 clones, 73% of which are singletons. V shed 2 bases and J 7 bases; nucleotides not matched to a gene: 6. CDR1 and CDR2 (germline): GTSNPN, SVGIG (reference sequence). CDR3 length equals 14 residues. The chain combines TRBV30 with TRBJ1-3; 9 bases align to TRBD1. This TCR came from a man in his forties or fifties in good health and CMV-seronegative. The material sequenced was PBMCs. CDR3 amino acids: CAWSSGGQGNTIYF. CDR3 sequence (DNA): TGTGCCTGGAGTAGCGGAGGACAGGGGAACACCATATATTTT.